Shown below are 20 T cell receptor beta chains from a single sample sequenced in a study of T cells in tuberculosis. The repertoire was sequenced with immunoSEQ multiplex PCR; TCRdb's copy has only in-frame clones and lacks some. The table includes tens of thousands of clones, 90% to 95% detected once. Sequenced input: PBMCs. The receptors were gathered from a donor aged 10 to 29 with latent tuberculosis or without tuberculosis infection.

The rearrangement links TRBV10-3 to TRBJ1-1; TRBD1 is a possible D gene (5 bases). CDR1 is ENHRY, CDR2 SYGVKD, per germline. The length of the CDR3 is 13 residues. Trimming cost V 7 bases and J 5 bases, with 14 bases left between them. CDR3 protein: CAITPGIGTEAFF. The CDR3 DNA sequence: TGTGCCATCACCCCAGGGATTGGGACTGAAGCTTTCTTT.

This chain links TRBV15 with TRBJ2-1, with 13 bases aligning to TRBD2. V gave up 5 bases and J gave up 9 bases; unmatched junction bases: 7. The V gene's germline CDR1 is LNHNV and CDR2 YYDKDF (reference sequence). The CDR3 is 15 amino acids. The CDR3 DNA sequence: TGTGCCACCAGCTTGACTAGCGGGGGGCCCATTGAGCAGTTCTTC. This encodes CATSLTSGGPIEQFF. The complete variable domain, with remaining parts taken from reference TRBV15 and TRBJ2-1, reads DAMVIQNPRYQVTQFGKPVTLSCSQTLNHNVMYWYQQKSSQAPKLLFHYYDKDFNNEADTPDNFQSRRPNTSFCFLDIRSPGLGDTAMYLCATSLTSGGPIEQFFGPGTRLTVL.

This chain joins TRBV19 and TRBJ1-4; no clear D. Germline-derived CDR1 and CDR2 are LNHDA and SQIVND (reference sequence). This CDR3 is built from 15 residues. Trimming removed 4 bases from V and 0 bases from J, with 9 bases in between. For the CDR3, the DNA is TGTGCCAGTAGTACGGGGATGGCAACTAATGAAAAACTGTTTTTT. Its translation is CASSTGMATNEKLFF.

In this sample, this clone turned up a few times. The chain combines TRBV27 with TRBJ1-5; maybe TRBD1 (6 bases). Trimming left V 5 bases short and J 7 bases short, with 15 bases between. The CDR3 is 14 residues long. In germline, CDR1 is MNHEY, CDR2 SMNVEV (reference sequence). CDR3 protein: CASSLRQAAQPQHF. CDR3 bases: TGTGCCAGCAGTCTGCGACAGGCAGCACAGCCCCAGCATTTT.

The sample holds one count of this clone. The rearrangement uses TRBV5-1 and TRBJ1-3; D possibly corresponds to TRBD1 (5 bases). Trimming shortened V by 0 bases and J by 0 bases, and 13 bases separated the two germline ends. Germline-derived CDR1 and CDR2 are SGHRS and YFSETQ. The CDR3 spans 17 residues. The CDR3 DNA reads TGCGCCAGCAGCTTGGAAGGCCAGGGCAACTCTGGAAACACCATATATTTT. It encodes CASSLEGQGNSGNTIYF.

The chain links TRBV5-1 to TRBJ2-7, with 10 bases that match TRBD2. The CDR3 runs to 18 residues. Germline V gene data show CDR1 as SGHRS and CDR2 as YFSETQ. Germline trimming cut 0 bases from V and 0 bases from J; bases unmatched to any gene: 9. The CDR3 sequence is CASSLDSLAGASSYEQYF. CDR3 DNA: TGCGCCAGCAGCTTGGACTCTCTAGCGGGAGCCAGCTCCTACGAGCAGTACTTC.

The V call is TRBV30, the J call TRBJ2-7; no clear D. The CDR3 runs 12 residues. Germline loops: CDR1 GTSNPN, CDR2 SVGIG (reference sequence). V lost 4 bases to trimming and J lost 6 bases, with 13 bases between them. The CDR3 coding sequence is TGTGCCTGGATGGTGCTTTACGGCGAGCAGTACTTC. As protein: CAWMVLYGEQYF.

The gene calls are TRBV29-1 and TRBJ2-2, with D tentatively TRBD2 (7 bases). V dropped 4 bases and J dropped 4 bases, with 13 bases sitting between them. CDR1 and CDR2 (germline): SQVTM, ANQGSEA. The length of the CDR3 is 14 residues. CDR3 DNA: TGCAGCGTTGTCCGGGGGGCAGGCACCGGGGAGCTGTTTTTT. Its protein is CSVVRGAGTGELFF.

The chain carries TRBV7-2 and TRBJ2-5; 9 bases are shared with TRBD1. The ends lost 5 bases at V and 4 bases at J; junction bases unmatched: 5. Looked up from germline, CDR1 is SGHTA and CDR2 is FQGNSA. CDR3 length: 14 residues. The chain's CDR3 is CASSATGGIETQYF. The CDR3 DNA reads as TGTGCCAGCAGCGCCACAGGGGGCATAGAGACCCAGTACTTC.

J is TRBJ2-7 and V is TRBV7-7; possible D gene TRBD1, 6 bases. The CDR3 is made up of 15 amino acids. Germline lookup yields CDR1 SSHAT and CDR2 FNYEAQ (reference sequence). With 3 bases removed from V and 6 bases from J, the gap between germline ends came to 18 bases. The CDR3 sequence: CASSFSPDSWSEQYF. The CDR3 DNA is TGTGCCAGCAGCTTTTCACCGGACAGCTGGAGCGAGCAGTACTTC.

J is TRBJ2-7 and V is TRBV19; D is perhaps TRBD2 (5 bases). Germline V gives CDR1 LNHDA, CDR2 SQIVND (reference sequence). CDR3 length: 14 amino acids. V was trimmed by 3 bases and J by 3 bases, leaving 12 bases between them. CDR3 protein: CASSIPGDNYEQYF. The CDR3 nucleotides read TGTGCCAGTAGTATCCCCGGGGATAACTACGAGCAGTACTTC.

The chain uses TRBV7-9 and TRBJ2-3; 12 nucleotides line up with TRBD2. Germline CDR1 and CDR2: SEHNR and FQNEAQ (reference sequence). With 1 base clipped from V and 5 bases from J, the junction kept 4 bases outside the gene matches. This CDR3 is built from 16 residues. The CDR3 sequence: CASSLGLAGVVDTQYF. CDR3 bases: TGTGCCAGCAGCTTAGGACTAGCGGGAGTTGTAGATACGCAGTATTTT.

The chain joins TRBV6-6 to TRBJ1-3; TRBD1 agrees at 10 bases. Germline V gene data show CDR1 as MNHNY and CDR2 as SVGAGI (reference sequence). V trimming: 6 bases; J trimming: 2 bases; junction bases outside the gene matches: 1. CDR3 size: 14 residues. Written as DNA, the CDR3 is TGTGCCAGCAGCGGACAGGGGGCTGGAAACACCATATATTTT. Its protein product is CASSGQGAGNTIYF.

The rearrangement uses TRBV5-4 and TRBJ1-3; the D is unclear. Germline lookup yields CDR1 SGHNT and CDR2 YYREEE (reference sequence). Between the trimmed V and J ends, which lost 4 bases and 0 bases, there was a span of 8 bases. The CDR3 has 14 amino acids. The CDR3 DNA sequence: TGTGCCAGCAGCCCGTCCGGCTCTGGAAACACCATATATTTT. It translates to CASSPSGSGNTIYF. Complete variable domain (other parts from reference TRBV5-4 and TRBJ1-3): ETGVTQSPTHLIKTRGQQVTLRCSSQSGHNTVSWYQQALGQGPQFIFQYYREEENGRGNFPPRFSGLQFPNYSSELNVNALELDDSALYLCASSPSGSGNTIYFGEGSWLTVV.

The V gene is TRBV19, the J gene TRBJ2-7; 10 bases line up with TRBD1. Losses at the gene ends were 5 bases for V and 6 bases for J; bases not matched to a gene: 10. Germline CDR1 and CDR2: LNHDA and SQIVND (reference sequence). The CDR3 runs 15 residues. CDR3 DNA sequence: TGTGCCAGTAGTGTCGGGGGGACAGGGGTTGGCGAGCAGTACTTC. Translation: CASSVGGTGVGEQYF.

The chain links TRBV5-1 to TRBJ1-1; 8 bases agree with TRBD1. Germline lookup yields CDR1 SGHRS and CDR2 YFSETQ. The CDR3 has 15 amino acids. V shed 4 bases and J 6 bases; nucleotides not matched to a gene: 11. CDR3 coding DNA: TGCGCCAGCAGCGTCCGGACAGGGCAGGTAGCTGAAGCTTTCTTT. Residues: CASSVRTGQVAEAFF.

The chain recombines TRBV10-3 with TRBJ1-3, with D unclear. V lost 0 bases and J lost 8, with 11 bases in between. This CDR3 spans 14 amino acids. Germline values: CDR1 ENHRY, CDR2 SYGVKD. The CDR3 DNA reads as TGTGCCATCAGTGAGTCCCTACTAGGAGACACCATATATTTT. Translating gives CAISESLLGDTIYF.

This chain uses TRBV6-5 with TRBJ2-5; 7 nucleotides line up with TRBD2. CDR1 and CDR2 (germline): MNHEY, SVGAGI. The trim removed 5 bases at V and 3 bases at J, leaving 9 bases unmatched. The CDR3 contains 15 residues. In DNA form, the CDR3 reads TGTGCCAGCAGTCCCTGGGAGGGGCTAGAAGAGACCCAGTACTTC. Protein sequence: CASSPWEGLEETQYF.

This chain uses TRBV2 with TRBJ2-7; maybe TRBD1 (5 bases). Germline CDR1 SNHLY, CDR2 FYNNEI. The CDR3 consists of 13 residues. With 4 bases removed from V and 2 bases from J, the gap between germline ends came to 9 bases. The CDR3 DNA reads as TGTGCCAGCAGTGGTGGCAGGGCCTACGAGCAGTACTTC. Its protein is CASSGGRAYEQYF.

The chain uses TRBV10-3 and TRBJ1-1; D unclear. Germline V gene lookup returns CDR1 ENHRY and CDR2 SYGVKD. Trimming left V 0 bases short and J 1 base short, with 6 bases between. This CDR3 spans 14 amino acids. The CDR3 loop reads CAISESEGNTEAFF. DNA of the CDR3: TGTGCCATCAGTGAGTCGGAGGGGAACACTGAAGCTTTCTTT.